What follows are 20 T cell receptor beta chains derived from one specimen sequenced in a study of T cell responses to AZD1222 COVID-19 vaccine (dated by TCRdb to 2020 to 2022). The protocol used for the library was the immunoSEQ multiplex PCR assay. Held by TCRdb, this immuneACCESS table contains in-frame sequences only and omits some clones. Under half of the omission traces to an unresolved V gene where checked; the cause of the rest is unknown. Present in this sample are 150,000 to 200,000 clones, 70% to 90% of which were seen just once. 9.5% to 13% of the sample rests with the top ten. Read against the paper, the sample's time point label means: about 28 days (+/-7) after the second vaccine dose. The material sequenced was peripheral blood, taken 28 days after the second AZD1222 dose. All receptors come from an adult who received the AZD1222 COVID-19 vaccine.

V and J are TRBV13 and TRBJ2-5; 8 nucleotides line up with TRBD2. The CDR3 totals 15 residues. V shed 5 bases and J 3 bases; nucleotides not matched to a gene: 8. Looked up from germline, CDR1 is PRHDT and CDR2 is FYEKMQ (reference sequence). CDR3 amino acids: CASSPSGRGEETQYF. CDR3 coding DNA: TGTGCCAGCAGCCCCTCGGGGCGGGGGGAAGAGACCCAGTACTTC.

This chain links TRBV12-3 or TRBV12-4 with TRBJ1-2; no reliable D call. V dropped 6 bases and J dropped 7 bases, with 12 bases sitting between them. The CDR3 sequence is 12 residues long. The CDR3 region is CASSPSGSGYTF. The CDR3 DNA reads TGTGCCAGCAGCCCGTCAGGATCTGGCTACACCTTC.

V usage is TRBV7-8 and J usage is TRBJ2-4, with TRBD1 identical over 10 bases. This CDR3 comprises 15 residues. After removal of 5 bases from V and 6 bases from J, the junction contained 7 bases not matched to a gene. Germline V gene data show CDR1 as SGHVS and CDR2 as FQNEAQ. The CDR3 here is CASSPWTGGGNIQYF. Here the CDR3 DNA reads TGTGCCAGCAGCCCCTGGACAGGGGGGGGAAACATTCAGTACTTC.

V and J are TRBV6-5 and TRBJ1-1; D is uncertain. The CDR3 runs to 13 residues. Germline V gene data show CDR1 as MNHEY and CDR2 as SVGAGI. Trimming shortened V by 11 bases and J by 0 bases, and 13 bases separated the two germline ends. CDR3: CACYTLVNTEAFF. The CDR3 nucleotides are TGTGCCTGCTACACTTTAGTGAACACTGAAGCTTTCTTT.

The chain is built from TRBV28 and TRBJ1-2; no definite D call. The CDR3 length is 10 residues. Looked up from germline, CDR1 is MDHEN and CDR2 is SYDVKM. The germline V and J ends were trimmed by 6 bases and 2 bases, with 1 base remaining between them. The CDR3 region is CASRNYGYTF. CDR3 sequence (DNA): TGTGCCAGCAGAAACTATGGCTACACCTTC.

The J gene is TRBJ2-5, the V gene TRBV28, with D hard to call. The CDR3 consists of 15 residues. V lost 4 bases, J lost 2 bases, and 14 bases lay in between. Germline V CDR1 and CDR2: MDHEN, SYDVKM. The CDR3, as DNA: TGTGCCAGCAGTTCGGCGGTACCTCCGCAAGAGACCCAGTACTTC. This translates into CASSSAVPPQETQYF.

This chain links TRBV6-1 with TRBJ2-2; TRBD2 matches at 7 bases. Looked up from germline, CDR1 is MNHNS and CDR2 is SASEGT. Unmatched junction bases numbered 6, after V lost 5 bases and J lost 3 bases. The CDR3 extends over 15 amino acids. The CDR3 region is CASSWEGTDTGELFF. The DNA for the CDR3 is TGTGCCAGCAGTTGGGAGGGTACTGACACCGGGGAGCTGTTTTTT.

In nucleotides, the CDR3 is TGCGCCAGCAGCTCGACAGGGGGCAGGACAGATACGCAGTATTTT. Protein: CASSSTGGRTDTQYF. The J gene is TRBJ2-3, the V gene TRBV5-1; 10 bases are a match to TRBD1. This CDR3 has 15 residues. Germline V gene data show CDR1 as SGHRS and CDR2 as YFSETQ. V shed 3 bases, J shed 3 bases, and the junction held 4 bases outside the gene matches.

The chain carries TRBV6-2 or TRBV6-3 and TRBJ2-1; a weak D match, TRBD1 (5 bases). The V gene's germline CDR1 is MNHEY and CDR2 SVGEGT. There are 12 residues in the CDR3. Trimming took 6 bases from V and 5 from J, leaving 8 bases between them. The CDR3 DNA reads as TGTGCCAGCAGCCAGGACAACAATGAGCAGTTCTTC. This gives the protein CASSQDNNEQFF.

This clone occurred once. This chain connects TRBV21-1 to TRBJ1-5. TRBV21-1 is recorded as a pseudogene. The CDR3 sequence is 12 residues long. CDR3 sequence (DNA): TGTGCCAGCAGCACTAGGAACCAGCCCCAGCATTTT. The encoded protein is CASSTRNQPQHF.

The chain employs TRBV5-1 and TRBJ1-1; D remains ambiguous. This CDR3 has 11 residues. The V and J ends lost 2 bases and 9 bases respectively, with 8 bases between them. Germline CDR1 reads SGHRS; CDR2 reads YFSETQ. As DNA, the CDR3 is TGCGCCAGCAGCTTAGGAGAGCAAGCTTTCTTT. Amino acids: CASSLGEQAFF.

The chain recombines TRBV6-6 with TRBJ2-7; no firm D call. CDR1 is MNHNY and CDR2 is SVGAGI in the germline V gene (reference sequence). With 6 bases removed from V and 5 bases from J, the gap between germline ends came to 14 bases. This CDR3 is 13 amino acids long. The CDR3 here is CASSSLRVNEQYF. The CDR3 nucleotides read TGTGCCAGCAGCTCCCTACGGGTAAACGAGCAGTACTTC.

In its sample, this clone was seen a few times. CDR3 loop: CSVLDWGNIQYF. The CDR3 DNA follows: TGCAGCGTTCTTGACTGGGGGAACATTCAGTACTTC. This rearrangement joins TRBV29-1 to TRBJ2-4; D possibly uses TRBD1 or TRBD2 (5 bases each). Per germline, CDR1 SQVTM and CDR2 ANQGSEA. Trimming stripped 5 bases from V and 7 bases from J, with 12 bases between. This CDR3 contains 12 residues.

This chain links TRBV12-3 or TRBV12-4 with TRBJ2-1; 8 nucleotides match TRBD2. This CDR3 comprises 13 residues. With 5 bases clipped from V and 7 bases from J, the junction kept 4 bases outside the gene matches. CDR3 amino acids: CASSPPGGNEQFF. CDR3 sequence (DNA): TGTGCCAGCAGTCCCCCGGGGGGGAATGAGCAGTTCTTC.

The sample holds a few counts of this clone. CDR3: CASLRDREYTEAFF. The DNA for the CDR3 is TGTGCCAGCCTCCGGGACAGGGAATACACTGAAGCTTTCTTT. J is TRBJ1-1 and V is TRBV19; 9 positions agree with TRBD1. With V trimmed by 9 bases and J by 3 bases, 8 bases remained unmatched. The CDR3 has 14 residues. From germline, CDR1 is LNHDA and CDR2 SQIVND (reference sequence).

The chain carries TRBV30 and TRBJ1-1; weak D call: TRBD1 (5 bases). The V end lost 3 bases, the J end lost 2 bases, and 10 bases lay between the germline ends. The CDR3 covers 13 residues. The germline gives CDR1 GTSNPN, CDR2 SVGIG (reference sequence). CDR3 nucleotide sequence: TGTGCCTGGAGGTGGGGGAGAAACACTGAAGCTTTCTTT. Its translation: CAWRWGRNTEAFF.

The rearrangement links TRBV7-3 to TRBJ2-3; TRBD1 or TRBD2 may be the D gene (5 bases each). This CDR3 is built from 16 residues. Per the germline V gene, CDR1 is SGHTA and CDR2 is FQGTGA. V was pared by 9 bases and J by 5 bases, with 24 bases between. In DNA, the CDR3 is TGTGCCAGTGCGAGGGGACGAGACCAGGTTGGAGATACGCAGTATTTT. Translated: CASARGRDQVGDTQYF.

The CDR3 here is CASSYRGREAFF. The CDR3 nucleotides read TGCGCCAGCAGCTACCGGGGTCGAGAAGCTTTCTTT. This rearrangement joins TRBV5-1 to TRBJ1-1; D remains unclear. The V gene's germline CDR1 is SGHRS and CDR2 YFSETQ. V was cut by 3 bases and J by 8 bases, with 11 bases left in between. This CDR3 spans 12 amino acids.

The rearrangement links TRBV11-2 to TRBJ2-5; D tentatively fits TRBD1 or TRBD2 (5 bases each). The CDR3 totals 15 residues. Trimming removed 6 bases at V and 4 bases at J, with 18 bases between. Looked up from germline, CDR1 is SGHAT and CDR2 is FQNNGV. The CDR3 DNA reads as TGTGCCAGCAGTCGCCCTGGGGCAGGGAGAGAGACCCAGTACTTC. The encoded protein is CASSRPGAGRETQYF.

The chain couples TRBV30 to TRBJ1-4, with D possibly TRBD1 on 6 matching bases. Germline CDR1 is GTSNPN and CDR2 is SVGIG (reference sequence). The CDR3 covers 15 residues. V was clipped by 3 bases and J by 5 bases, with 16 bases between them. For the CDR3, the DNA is TGTGCCTGGAGCGCCCTAAAGGGGGGGAATGAAAAACTGTTTTTT. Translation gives CAWSALKGGNEKLFF.